Below, one T cell receptor beta chain is given with its context. The antigen remains unidentified. In total, each donor contributed a single heparinised blood draw that averaged about 110 mL. Sorted populations were all over 95% pure. As every portion of the isolated RNA was reverse transcribed, the sequencing read expressed TCRB transcripts. The protocol was immunoSEQ multiplex PCR, while the TCRdb copy is restricted to in-frame clones and leaves out a portion. The sample holds a few hundred thousand clones, 15% seen once. The data were taken from a study of beta chain features in type 1 diabetes. Study in general: Patients shared similar age, gender and cell yields with healthy donors. Study-level findings and limits: There was a moderate but significant shortening of TCRB CDR3s in all four CD4+ subsets of Type 1 diabetes patients.

The V gene's germline CDR1 is MDHEN and CDR2 SYDVKM. CDR3 length equals 14 residues. The germline V and J ends were trimmed by 3 bases and 6 bases, with 15 bases remaining between them. Sequences were obtained from naive CD4+ T cells from blood. V and J are TRBV28 and TRBJ2-7; a possible D gene is TRBD2 (6 bases). The origin of this receptor is a young man with type 1 diabetes. The CDR3 region is CASSFGGFEGEQYF. The CDR3 bases are TGTGCCAGCAGTTTTGGGGGGTTTGAGGGCGAGCAGTACTTC.